A selection of T cell receptor beta chains follows, all from one sample in a study of T-cell reconstitution after alpha-beta-depleted transplantation in children. One entry per CDR3 protein, called by TCRdb with MiXCR from the PCR reads. The table records about 980,000 distinct CDR3 sequences, roughly 29% of them present only once. This sample comprised PBMCs, mostly from graft donor cells, obtained 360 days after TCRalphabeta/CD19-depleted stem cell transplant. These receptor sequences come from a boy under two years old who had a stem cell transplant for SCID, so the T cells may come from the graft donor. Each CDR3 is given with its conserved first and last residue. A D gene is named only where the DNA matches it firmly.

j_gene: TRBJ1-1
len: 13
v_gene: TRBV20-1
d_gene: .
CDR3aa: CSARVIGGTEAFF

j_gene: TRBJ2-7
len: 11
v_gene: TRBV20-1
d_gene: .
CDR3aa: CSANKVGEQYF

j_gene: TRBJ2-7
len: 15
v_gene: TRBV7-8
d_gene: .
CDR3aa: CASSLAVVQGDEQYF

j_gene: TRBJ1-1
len: 18
v_gene: TRBV12-3/TRBV12-4
d_gene: TRBD1
CDR3aa: CASSPLVGTGVSDTEAFF

j_gene: TRBJ2-1
len: 16
v_gene: TRBV20-1
d_gene: .
CDR3aa: CSARKSAGWLGTEQFF

j_gene: TRBJ2-1
len: 17
v_gene: TRBV5-1
d_gene: TRBD2
CDR3aa: CASSFPLGSGGQNEQFF

j_gene: TRBJ2-7
len: 13
v_gene: TRBV2
d_gene: .
CDR3aa: CAFRGRDKYEQYF

j_gene: TRBJ1-6
len: 21
v_gene: TRBV21-1
d_gene: .
CDR3aa: CASSKVCQGDLYYWKNSPLHF

j_gene: TRBJ2-7
len: 15
v_gene: TRBV15
d_gene: .
CDR3aa: CATSRDLGVPYEQYF

j_gene: TRBJ2-5
len: 12
v_gene: TRBV20-1
d_gene: .
CDR3aa: CSALLAQETQYF

j_gene: TRBJ2-7
len: 17
v_gene: TRBV5-6
d_gene: .
CDR3aa: CASSLISLGLISYEQYF

j_gene: TRBJ2-7
len: 12
v_gene: TRBV7-9
d_gene: .
CDR3aa: CASSSTLGEQYF

j_gene: TRBJ2-1
len: 15
v_gene: TRBV28
d_gene: TRBD1
CDR3aa: CASSFPGTGGLEQFF

j_gene: TRBJ2-1
len: 13
v_gene: TRBV5-1
d_gene: .
CDR3aa: CASSSTRANEQFF

j_gene: TRBJ2-7
len: 14
v_gene: TRBV28
d_gene: .
CDR3aa: CASNPDRTAYGQYF

j_gene: TRBJ2-1
len: 13
v_gene: TRBV29-1
d_gene: .
CDR3aa: CSGPLRSYNEQFF

j_gene: TRBJ2-3
len: 19
v_gene: TRBV18
d_gene: TRBD2
CDR3aa: CASSPKPGLAVELTDTQYF

j_gene: TRBJ2-1
len: 16
v_gene: TRBV7-3
d_gene: TRBD2
CDR3aa: CASSPSTSGAYNEQFF

j_gene: TRBJ2-1
len: 13
v_gene: TRBV20-1
d_gene: .
CDR3aa: CSARSVPYNEQFF

j_gene: TRBJ2-2
len: 14
v_gene: TRBV4-2
d_gene: .
CDR3aa: CASSQEGRVGELFF

j_gene: TRBJ2-3
len: 17
v_gene: TRBV15
d_gene: .
CDR3aa: CATSRDHGRYSTDTQYF

j_gene: TRBJ2-4
len: 14
v_gene: TRBV3-1
d_gene: TRBD2
CDR3aa: CASSQGGLASIQYF

j_gene: TRBJ1-6
len: 14
v_gene: TRBV11-2
d_gene: .
CDR3aa: CASSSGAYNSPLHF

j_gene: TRBJ2-1
len: 15
v_gene: TRBV29-1
d_gene: TRBD1
CDR3aa: CSVEAGQVTYNEQFF

j_gene: TRBJ1-5
len: 15
v_gene: TRBV6-2/TRBV6-3
d_gene: .
CDR3aa: CASSYPRGGNQPQHF

j_gene: TRBJ2-3
len: 17
v_gene: TRBV5-1
d_gene: TRBD1
CDR3aa: CASSLPPGQGPGGLQYF

j_gene: TRBJ1-5
len: 13
v_gene: TRBV29-1
d_gene: TRBD1
CDR3aa: CSVLQGPNGPQHF

j_gene: TRBJ1-2
len: 13
v_gene: TRBV12-3/TRBV12-4
d_gene: .
CDR3aa: CASSVQAYYGYTF

j_gene: TRBJ2-1
len: 15
v_gene: TRBV2
d_gene: TRBD2
CDR3aa: CASIRTSGGTNEQFF

j_gene: TRBJ1-1
len: 14
v_gene: TRBV12-3/TRBV12-4
d_gene: TRBD1
CDR3aa: CASRPGQGLTEAFF

j_gene: TRBJ2-7
len: 17
v_gene: TRBV7-6
d_gene: TRBD2
CDR3aa: CASSLAERGASANEQYF

j_gene: TRBJ1-1
len: 17
v_gene: TRBV5-1
d_gene: .
CDR3aa: CASSLFGRGRTNTEAFF

j_gene: TRBJ1-1
len: 14
v_gene: TRBV20-1
d_gene: .
CDR3aa: CSARAPGGLTEAFF

j_gene: TRBJ1-1
len: 13
v_gene: TRBV5-1
d_gene: .
CDR3aa: CASSWGRNTEAFF

j_gene: TRBJ2-7
len: 16
v_gene: TRBV15
d_gene: TRBD2
CDR3aa: CATSTGLSGYTYEQYF

j_gene: TRBJ1-2
len: 15
v_gene: TRBV28
d_gene: TRBD1
CDR3aa: CASSLFRGTAGRYTF

j_gene: TRBJ2-7
len: 15
v_gene: TRBV7-3
d_gene: .
CDR3aa: CASSLNPQGGTEQYF

j_gene: TRBJ1-2
len: 13
v_gene: TRBV12-3/TRBV12-4
d_gene: .
CDR3aa: CASSLEGYYGYTF

j_gene: TRBJ2-1
len: 21
v_gene: TRBV10-2
d_gene: TRBD2
CDR3aa: CASTGAPRDGGLAVSYNEQFF

j_gene: TRBJ2-6
len: 17
v_gene: TRBV20-1
d_gene: TRBD1
CDR3aa: CSASPGTGLSGANVLTF

j_gene: TRBJ2-1
len: 13
v_gene: TRBV10-3
d_gene: TRBD1
CDR3aa: CAITGQGWNEQFF

j_gene: TRBJ2-1
len: 16
v_gene: TRBV5-1
d_gene: .
CDR3aa: CASAVGRLSSYNEQFF

j_gene: TRBJ2-3
len: 14
v_gene: TRBV5-1
d_gene: .
CDR3aa: CASSLGPPRDTQYF

j_gene: TRBJ2-1
len: 15
v_gene: TRBV20-1
d_gene: TRBD2
CDR3aa: CSAIPLAGIYNEQFF

j_gene: TRBJ2-5
len: 16
v_gene: TRBV12-3/TRBV12-4
d_gene: .
CDR3aa: CASSTPPGAGLETQYF

j_gene: TRBJ2-3
len: 15
v_gene: TRBV28
d_gene: TRBD1
CDR3aa: CASSFRQGLTDTQYF

j_gene: TRBJ2-1
len: 16
v_gene: TRBV7-6
d_gene: .
CDR3aa: CASSLVPGHGVREQFF

j_gene: TRBJ2-1
len: 13
v_gene: TRBV7-9
d_gene: .
CDR3aa: CASIGPRWIGQFF

j_gene: TRBJ2-5
len: 16
v_gene: TRBV11-2
d_gene: .
CDR3aa: CASSLEKGTGQETQYF

j_gene: TRBJ2-1
len: 16
v_gene: TRBV7-9
d_gene: TRBD2
CDR3aa: CASRGRTSGRGNEQFF

j_gene: TRBJ2-1
len: 15
v_gene: TRBV29-1
d_gene: TRBD2
CDR3aa: CSVAGTSERYNDQFF

j_gene: TRBJ1-5
len: 14
v_gene: TRBV12-3/TRBV12-4
d_gene: .
CDR3aa: CASSWPASNQPQHF

j_gene: TRBJ1-2
len: 13
v_gene: TRBV28
d_gene: .
CDR3aa: CASSLAGHYGYTF

j_gene: TRBJ2-1
len: 14
v_gene: TRBV20-1
d_gene: .
CDR3aa: CSATPRQVYNEQFF